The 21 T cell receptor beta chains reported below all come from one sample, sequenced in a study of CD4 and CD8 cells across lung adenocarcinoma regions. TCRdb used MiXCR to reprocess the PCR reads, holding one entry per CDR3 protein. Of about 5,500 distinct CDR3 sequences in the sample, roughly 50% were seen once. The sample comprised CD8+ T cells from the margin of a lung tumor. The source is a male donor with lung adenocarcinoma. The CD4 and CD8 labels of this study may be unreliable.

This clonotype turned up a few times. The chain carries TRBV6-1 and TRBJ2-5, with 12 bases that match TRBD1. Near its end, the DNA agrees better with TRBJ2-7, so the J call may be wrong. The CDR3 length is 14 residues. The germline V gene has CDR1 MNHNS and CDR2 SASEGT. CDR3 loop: CASNRDRGRYEQYF. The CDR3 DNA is TGTGCCAGCAACAGGGACAGGGGGCGGTACGAGCAGTACTTC.

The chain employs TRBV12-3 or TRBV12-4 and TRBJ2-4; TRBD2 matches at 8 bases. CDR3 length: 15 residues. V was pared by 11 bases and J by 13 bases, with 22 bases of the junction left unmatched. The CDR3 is CAGGLGGGDQEIQYF. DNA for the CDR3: TGTGCCGGGGGCCTCGGGGGGGGCGACCAAGAGATCCAGTACTTC.

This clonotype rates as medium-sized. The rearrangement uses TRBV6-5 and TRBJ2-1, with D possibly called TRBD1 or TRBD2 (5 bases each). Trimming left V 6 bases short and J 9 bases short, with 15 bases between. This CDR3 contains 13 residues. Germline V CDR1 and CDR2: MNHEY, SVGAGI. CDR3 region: CASSQVRGGEQFF. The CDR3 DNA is TGTGCCAGCAGCCAAGTGAGGGGCGGTGAGCAGTTCTTC.

For the CDR3, the DNA is TGTGCCACCAGCCCAGCCTACGACAGGGGCGGCGGCTACACCTTC. Residues: CATSPAYDRGGGYTF. The chain joins TRBV15 to TRBJ1-2; TRBD1 matches 8 bases. This CDR3 has 15 residues. J was trimmed by 8 bases and V by 5 bases; bases with no gene match: 13. Germline values: CDR1 LNHNV, CDR2 YYDKDF (reference sequence).

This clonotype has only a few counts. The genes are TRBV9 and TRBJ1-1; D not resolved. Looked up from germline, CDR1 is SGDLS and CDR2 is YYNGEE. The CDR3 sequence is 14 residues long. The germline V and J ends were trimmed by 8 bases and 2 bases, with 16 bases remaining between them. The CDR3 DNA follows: TGTGCCAGTTCGGGATTCGGCCAAAACACTGAAGCTTTCTTT. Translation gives CASSGFGQNTEAFF. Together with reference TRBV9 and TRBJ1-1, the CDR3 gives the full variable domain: DSGVTQTPKHLITATGQRVTLRCSPRSGDLSVYWYQQSLDQGLQFLIQYYNGEERAKGNILERFSAQQFPDLHSELNLSSLELGDSALYFCASSGFGQNTEAFFGQGTRLTVV.

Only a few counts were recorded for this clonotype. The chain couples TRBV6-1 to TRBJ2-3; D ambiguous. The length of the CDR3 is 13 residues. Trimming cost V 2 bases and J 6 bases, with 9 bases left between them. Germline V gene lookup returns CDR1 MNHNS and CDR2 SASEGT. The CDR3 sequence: CASSELAWDTQYF. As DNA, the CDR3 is TGTGCCAGCAGTGAACTTGCGTGGGATACGCAGTATTTT.

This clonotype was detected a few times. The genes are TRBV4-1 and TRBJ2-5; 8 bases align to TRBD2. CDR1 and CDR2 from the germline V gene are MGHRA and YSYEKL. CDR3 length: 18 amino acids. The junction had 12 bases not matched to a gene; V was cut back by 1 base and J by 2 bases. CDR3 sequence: CASSQGIVTGGKQETQYF. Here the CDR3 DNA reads TGCGCCAGCAGCCAAGGAATTGTGACGGGAGGGAAACAAGAGACCCAGTACTTC.

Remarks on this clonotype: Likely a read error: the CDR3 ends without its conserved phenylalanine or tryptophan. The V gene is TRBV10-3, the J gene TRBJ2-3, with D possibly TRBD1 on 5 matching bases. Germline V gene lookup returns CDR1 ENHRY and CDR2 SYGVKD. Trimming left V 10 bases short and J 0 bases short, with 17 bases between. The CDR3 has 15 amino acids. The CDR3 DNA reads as TGTGCCACCCGAAGGGGCAGCGCTAGCACAGATACGCAGTATTTG. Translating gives CATRRGSASTDTQYL.

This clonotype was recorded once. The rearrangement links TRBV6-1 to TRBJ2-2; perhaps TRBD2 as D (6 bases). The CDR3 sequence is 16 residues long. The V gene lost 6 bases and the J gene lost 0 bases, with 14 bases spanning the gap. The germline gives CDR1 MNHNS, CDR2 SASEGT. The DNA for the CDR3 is TGTGCCAGCAGCACCGATGGACTAACGAACACCGGGGAGCTGTTTTTT. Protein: CASSTDGLTNTGELFF.

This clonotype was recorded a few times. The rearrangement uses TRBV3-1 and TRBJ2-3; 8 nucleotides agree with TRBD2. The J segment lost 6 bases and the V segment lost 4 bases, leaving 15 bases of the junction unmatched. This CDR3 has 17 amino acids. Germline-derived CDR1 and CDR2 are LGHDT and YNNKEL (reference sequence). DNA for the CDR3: TGTGCCAGCAGCCCGCCCCGGGGGGGCGGTGGTGCGGATACGCAGTATTTT. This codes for CASSPPRGGGGADTQYF.

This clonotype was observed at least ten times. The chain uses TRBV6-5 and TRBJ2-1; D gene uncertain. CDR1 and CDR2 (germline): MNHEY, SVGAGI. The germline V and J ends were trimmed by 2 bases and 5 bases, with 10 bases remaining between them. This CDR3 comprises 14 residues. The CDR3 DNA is TGTGCCAGCAGTTACCGAGGAGTGGACAATGAGCAGTTCTTC. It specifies CASSYRGVDNEQFF.

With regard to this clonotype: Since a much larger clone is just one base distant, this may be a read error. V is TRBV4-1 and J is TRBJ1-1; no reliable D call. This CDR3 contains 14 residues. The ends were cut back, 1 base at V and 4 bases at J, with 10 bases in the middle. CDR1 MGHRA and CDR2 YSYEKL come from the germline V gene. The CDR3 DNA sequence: TGCGCCAGCAGCCAAGCGGGGTCAGTCACTGAAGCTTTCTTT. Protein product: CASSQAGSVTEAFF.

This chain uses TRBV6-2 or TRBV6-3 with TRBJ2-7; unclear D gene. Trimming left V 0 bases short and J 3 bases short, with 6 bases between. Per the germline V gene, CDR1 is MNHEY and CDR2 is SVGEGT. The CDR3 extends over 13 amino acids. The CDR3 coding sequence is TGTGCCAGCAGTTACTCCTGGGACTACGAGCAGTACTTC. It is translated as CASSYSWDYEQYF.

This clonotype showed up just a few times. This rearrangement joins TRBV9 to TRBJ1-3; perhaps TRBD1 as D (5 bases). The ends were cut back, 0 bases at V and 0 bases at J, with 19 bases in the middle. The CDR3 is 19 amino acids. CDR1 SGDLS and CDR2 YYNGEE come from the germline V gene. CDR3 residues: CASSVGGTSRGFSGNTIYF. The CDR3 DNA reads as TGTGCCAGCAGCGTAGGAGGGACCTCAAGGGGATTCTCTGGAAACACCATATATTTT.

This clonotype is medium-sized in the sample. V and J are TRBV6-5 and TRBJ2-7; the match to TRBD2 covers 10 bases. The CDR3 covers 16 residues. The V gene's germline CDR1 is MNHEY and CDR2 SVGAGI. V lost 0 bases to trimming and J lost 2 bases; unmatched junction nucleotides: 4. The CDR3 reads CASSYSRTSGTYEQYF. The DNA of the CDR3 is TGTGCCAGCAGTTACTCGCGGACTAGCGGAACCTACGAGCAGTACTTC.

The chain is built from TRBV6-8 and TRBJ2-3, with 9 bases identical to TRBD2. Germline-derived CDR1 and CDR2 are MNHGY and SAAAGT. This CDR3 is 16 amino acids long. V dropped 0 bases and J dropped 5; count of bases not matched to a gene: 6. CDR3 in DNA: TGTGCCAGCAGTTACTCGTTTAGCGGGAGTAGAGATACGCAGTATTTT. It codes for CASSYSFSGSRDTQYF.

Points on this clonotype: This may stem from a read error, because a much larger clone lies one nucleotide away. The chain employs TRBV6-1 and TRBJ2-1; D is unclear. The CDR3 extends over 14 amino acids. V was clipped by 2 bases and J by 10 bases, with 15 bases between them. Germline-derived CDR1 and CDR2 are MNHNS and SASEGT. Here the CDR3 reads CASSEFAQPYEQFF. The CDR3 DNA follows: TGTGCCAGCAGTGAATTCGCGCAACCCTACGAGCAGTTCTTC.

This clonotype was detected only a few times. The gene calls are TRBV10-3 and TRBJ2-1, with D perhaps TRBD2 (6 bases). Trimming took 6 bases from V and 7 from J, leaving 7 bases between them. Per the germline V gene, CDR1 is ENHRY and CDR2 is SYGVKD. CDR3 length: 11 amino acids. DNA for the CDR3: TGTGCCATCAGCGCGGGGAATGAGCAGTTCTTC. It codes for CAISAGNEQFF.

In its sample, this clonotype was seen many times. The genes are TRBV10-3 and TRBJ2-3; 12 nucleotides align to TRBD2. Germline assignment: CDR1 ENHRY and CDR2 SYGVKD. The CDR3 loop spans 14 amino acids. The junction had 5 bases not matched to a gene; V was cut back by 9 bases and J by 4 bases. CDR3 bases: TGTGCCATTTCTAGCGGGGGGGAGCCAGATACGCAGTATTTT. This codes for CAISSGGEPDTQYF.

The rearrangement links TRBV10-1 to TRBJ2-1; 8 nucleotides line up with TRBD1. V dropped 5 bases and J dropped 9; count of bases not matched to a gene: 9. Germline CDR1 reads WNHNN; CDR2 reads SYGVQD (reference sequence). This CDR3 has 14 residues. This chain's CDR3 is CASSLQGGMGEQFF. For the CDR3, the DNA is TGCGCCAGCAGTCTACAGGGGGGCATGGGTGAGCAGTTCTTC.

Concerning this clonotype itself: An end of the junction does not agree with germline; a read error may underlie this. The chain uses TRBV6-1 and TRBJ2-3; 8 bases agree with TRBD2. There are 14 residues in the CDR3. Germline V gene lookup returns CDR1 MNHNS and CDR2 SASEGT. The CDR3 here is CASRGRGDTETQYF. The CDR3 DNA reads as TGTGCCAGCAGGGGGCGGGGGGACACAGAGACGCAGTATTTT.